This entry lists 11 T cell receptor beta chains sequenced from one sample in a study of blood T cell repertoires in COVID-19. Using immunoSEQ multiplex PCR, the repertoire was profiled, and TCRdb retains in-frame clones only, with some absent. This table holds 70,000 to 90,000 clones, around 90% found once. Sequenced material: peripheral blood. These receptors came from an older man with active or convalescent COVID-19.

This clone has only a few counts. The chain joins TRBV5-1 to TRBJ2-2, with D perhaps TRBD1 (6 bases). V lost 0 bases, J lost 7 bases, and 16 bases lay in between. CDR3 length: 16 amino acids. CDR1 and CDR2 from the germline V gene are SGHRS and YFSETQ. CDR3 sequence: CASSLALRGAGGELFF. For the CDR3, the DNA is TGCGCCAGCAGCTTGGCTCTCAGGGGCGCAGGCGGGGAGCTGTTTTTT.

The CDR3 protein is CSASLQPNYGYTF. CDR3 DNA sequence: TGCAGTGCTAGTTTACAGCCGAACTATGGCTACACCTTC. V is TRBV20-1 and J is TRBJ1-2; D gene unclear. V lost 3 bases and J lost 2, with 10 bases in between. This CDR3 is built from 13 residues. Germline CDR1 is DFQATT and CDR2 is SNEGSKA (reference sequence).

V is TRBV3-1 (or the pseudogene TRBV3-2) and J is TRBJ2-3; TRBD2 might be the D (5 bases). The CDR3 spans 14 residues. The V and J ends lost 4 bases and 7 bases respectively, with 15 bases between them. CDR1 and CDR2 from the germline V gene are LGHDT and YNNKEL (reference sequence). The CDR3 DNA sequence: TGTGCCAGCAGCCTGGAGGAACTAGGTTATACGCAGTATTTT. Its protein product is CASSLEELGYTQYF.

The chain is built from TRBV4-1 and TRBJ1-3; 7 bases agree with TRBD1. The CDR3 has 15 amino acids. The germline gives CDR1 MGHRA, CDR2 YSYEKL. V shed 4 bases and J 4 bases; nucleotides not matched to a gene: 7. In DNA form, the CDR3 reads TGCGCCAGCAGCCTCGAGACAGGGCGAGGAAACACCATATATTTT. This sequence encodes CASSLETGRGNTIYF.

The rearrangement uses TRBV6-5 and TRBJ1-2; 7 bases are a match to TRBD1. The CDR3 totals 12 residues. The trim removed 6 bases at V and 6 bases at J, leaving 4 bases unmatched. Looked up from germline, CDR1 is MNHEY and CDR2 is SVGAGI. In nucleotides, the CDR3 is TGTGCCAGCAGCCTGACAGGGAATGGCTACACCTTC. Encoded protein: CASSLTGNGYTF.

This chain connects TRBV11-3 to TRBJ1-2; D is uncertain. The V end was cut by 2 bases, the J end by 4 bases, with 11 bases between. The germline V gene encodes CDR1 SGHNT and CDR2 YENEEA. The CDR3 is 14 residues long. Here the CDR3 reads CASSLLRDGYGYTF. The CDR3 coding sequence is TGTGCCAGCAGCTTATTGAGGGATGGCTATGGCTACACCTTC.

The J gene is TRBJ1-2, the V gene TRBV11-2; tentative D call: TRBD1 (5 bases). The CDR3 is 16 amino acids. V shed 1 base and J shed 3 bases, with 15 bases lying between them. Per germline, CDR1 SGHAT and CDR2 FQNNGV. Written as DNA, the CDR3 is TGTGCCAGCAGCTTAGCTGGGGGGTTTCGGTACTATGGCTACACCTTC. The encoded protein is CASSLAGGFRYYGYTF. Together with reference TRBV11-2 and TRBJ1-2, the CDR3 gives the full variable domain: EAGVAQSPRYKIIEKRQSVAFWCNPISGHATLYWYQQILGQGPKLLIQFQNNGVVDDSQLPKDRFSAERLKGVDSTLKIQPAKLEDSAVYLCASSLAGGFRYYGYTFGSGTRLTVV.

This chain joins TRBV6-5 and TRBJ1-5; the match to TRBD1 covers 7 bases. The germline CDR1 and CDR2 sequences are MNHEY and SVGAGI. This CDR3 is 15 amino acids long. V was pared by 5 bases and J by 1 base, with 5 bases of the junction left unmatched. DNA for the CDR3: TGTGCCAGCAGTCGAACCAGGGGGAGCAATCAGCCCCAGCATTTT. Translation gives CASSRTRGSNQPQHF.

This clone appeared once. The V and J genes are TRBV7-6 and TRBJ2-1; the match to TRBD2 covers 7 bases. Germline lookup yields CDR1 SGHVS and CDR2 FNYEAQ. With V trimmed by 4 bases and J by 6 bases, 9 bases remained unmatched. The CDR3 runs to 15 residues. The CDR3 bases are TGTGCCAGCAGCTGGGGCTCCATAGCGGGCAATGAGCAGTTCTTC. It codes for CASSWGSIAGNEQFF.

The chain is built from TRBV2 and TRBJ2-3; TRBD2 aligns across 12 bases. The J segment lost 3 bases and the V segment lost 7 bases, leaving 2 bases of the junction unmatched. The V gene's germline CDR1 is SNHLY and CDR2 FYNNEI. The CDR3 length is 14 residues. The CDR3 loop is CASILAGGTDTQYF. Written as DNA, the CDR3 is TGTGCCAGCATACTAGCGGGGGGAACAGATACGCAGTATTTT.

This clone was found once. The V and J genes are TRBV7-2 and TRBJ1-2, with D unresolved. With 6 bases removed from V and 8 bases from J, the gap between germline ends came to 13 bases. From germline, CDR1 is SGHTA and CDR2 FQGNSA. There are 12 residues in the CDR3. CDR3 bases: TGTGCCAGCAGTCTCCCAGGCGAGGGCTACACCTTC. It is translated as CASSLPGEGYTF. The full variable domain, with the rest looked up from reference TRBV7-2 and TRBJ1-2, is GAGVSQSPSNKVTEKGKDVELRCDPISGHTALYWYRQSLGQGLEFLIYFQGNSAPDKSGLPSDRFSAERTGGSVSTLTIQRTQQEDSAVYLCASSLPGEGYTFGSGTRLTVV.